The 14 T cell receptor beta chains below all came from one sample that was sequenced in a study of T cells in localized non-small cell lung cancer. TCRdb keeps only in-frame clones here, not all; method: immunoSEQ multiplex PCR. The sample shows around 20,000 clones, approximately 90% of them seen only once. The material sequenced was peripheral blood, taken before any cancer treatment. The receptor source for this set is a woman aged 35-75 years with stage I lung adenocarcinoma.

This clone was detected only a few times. The CDR3: CASSFPAGDAYNEQFF. CDR3 coding DNA: TGTGCCAGCAGCTTCCCAGCGGGAGATGCTTACAATGAGCAGTTCTTC. V gene TRBV5-4 combines with J gene TRBJ2-1, with 8 bases identical to TRBD2. V was clipped by 2 bases and J by 4 bases; unmatched bases: 8. Germline CDR1 SGHNT, CDR2 YYREEE (reference sequence). CDR3 length: 16 residues.

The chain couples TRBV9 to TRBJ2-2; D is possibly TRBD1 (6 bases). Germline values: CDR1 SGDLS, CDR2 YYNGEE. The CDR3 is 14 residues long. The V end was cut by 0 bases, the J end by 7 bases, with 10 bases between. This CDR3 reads CASSVVSQGGELFF. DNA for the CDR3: TGTGCCAGCAGCGTAGTTTCACAGGGCGGGGAGCTGTTTTTT.

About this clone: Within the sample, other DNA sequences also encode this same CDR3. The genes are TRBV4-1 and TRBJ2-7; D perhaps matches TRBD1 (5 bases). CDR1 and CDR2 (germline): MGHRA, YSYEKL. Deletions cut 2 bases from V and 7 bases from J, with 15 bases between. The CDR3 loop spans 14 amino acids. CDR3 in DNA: TGCGCCAGCAGCCAATTGACAGTTGCGGATGAGCAGTACTTC. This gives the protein CASSQLTVADEQYF.

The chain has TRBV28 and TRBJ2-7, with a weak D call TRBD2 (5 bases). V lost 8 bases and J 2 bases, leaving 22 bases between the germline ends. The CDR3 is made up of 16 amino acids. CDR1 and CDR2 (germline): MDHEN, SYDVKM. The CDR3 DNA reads TGTGCCAGCGCCGGGATGGCGGGCAAAGGACCCTACGAGCAGTACTTC. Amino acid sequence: CASAGMAGKGPYEQYF. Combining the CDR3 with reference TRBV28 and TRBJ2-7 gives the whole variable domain DVKVTQSSRYLVKRTGEKVFLECVQDMDHENMFWYRQDPGLGLRLIYFSYDVKMKEKGDIPEGYSVSREKKERFSLILESASTNQTSMYLCASAGMAGKGPYEQYFGPGTRLTVT.

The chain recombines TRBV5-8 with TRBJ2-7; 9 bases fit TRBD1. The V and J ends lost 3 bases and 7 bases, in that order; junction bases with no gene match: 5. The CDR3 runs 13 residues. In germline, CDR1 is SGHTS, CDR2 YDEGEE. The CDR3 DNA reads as TGTGCCAGCAGCTCGGGACAGGGAAGGGAGCAGTACTTC. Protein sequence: CASSSGQGREQYF.

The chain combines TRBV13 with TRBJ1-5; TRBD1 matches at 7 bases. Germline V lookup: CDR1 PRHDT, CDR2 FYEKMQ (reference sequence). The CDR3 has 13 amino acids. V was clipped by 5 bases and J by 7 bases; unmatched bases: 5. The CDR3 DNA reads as TGTGCCAGCAGCCAACAGGGGACCCAGCCCCAGCATTTT. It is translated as CASSQQGTQPQHF. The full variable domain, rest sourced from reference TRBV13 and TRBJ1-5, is AAGVIQSPRHLIKEKRETATLKCYPIPRHDTVYWYQQGPGQDPQFLISFYEKMQSDKGSIPDRFSAQQFSDYHSELNMSSLELGDSALYFCASSQQGTQPQHFGDGTRLSIL.

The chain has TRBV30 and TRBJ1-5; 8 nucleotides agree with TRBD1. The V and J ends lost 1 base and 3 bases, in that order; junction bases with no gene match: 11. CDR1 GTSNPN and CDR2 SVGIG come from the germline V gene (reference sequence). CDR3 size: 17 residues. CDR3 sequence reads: CAWSGQGQAFYNQPQHF. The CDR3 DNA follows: TGTGCCTGGAGTGGTCAGGGACAGGCTTTTTACAATCAGCCCCAGCATTTT.

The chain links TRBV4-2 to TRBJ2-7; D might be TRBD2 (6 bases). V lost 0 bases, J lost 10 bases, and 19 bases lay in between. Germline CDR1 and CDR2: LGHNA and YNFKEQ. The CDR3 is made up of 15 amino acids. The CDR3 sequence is CASSQDLLVAELQYF. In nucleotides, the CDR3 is TGTGCCAGCAGCCAAGATCTTTTGGTAGCGGAGCTCCAGTACTTC.

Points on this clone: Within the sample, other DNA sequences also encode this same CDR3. The CDR3 DNA reads TGTGCCAGCAGCTTAGACAGGGGGAACACTGAAGCTTTCTTT. This translates into CASSLDRGNTEAFF. J is TRBJ1-1 and V is TRBV7-6; 7 bases line up with TRBD1. Germline CDR1 and CDR2: SGHVS and FNYEAQ. The CDR3 runs 14 residues. V was pared by 1 base and J by 1 base, with 0 bases of the junction left unmatched.

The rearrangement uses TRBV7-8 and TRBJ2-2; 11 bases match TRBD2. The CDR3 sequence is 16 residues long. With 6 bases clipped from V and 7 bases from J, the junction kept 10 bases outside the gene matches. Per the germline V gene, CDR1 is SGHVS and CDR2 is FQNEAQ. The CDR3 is CASRVAGLADLGELFF. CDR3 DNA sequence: TGTGCCAGCAGGGTCGCGGGACTAGCGGACCTCGGGGAGCTGTTTTTT.

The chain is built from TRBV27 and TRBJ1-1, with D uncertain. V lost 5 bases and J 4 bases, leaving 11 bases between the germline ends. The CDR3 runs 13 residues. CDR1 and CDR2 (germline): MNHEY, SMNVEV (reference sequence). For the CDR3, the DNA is TGTGCCAGCAGTCGGACTTACGGCACTGAAGCTTTCTTT. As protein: CASSRTYGTEAFF.

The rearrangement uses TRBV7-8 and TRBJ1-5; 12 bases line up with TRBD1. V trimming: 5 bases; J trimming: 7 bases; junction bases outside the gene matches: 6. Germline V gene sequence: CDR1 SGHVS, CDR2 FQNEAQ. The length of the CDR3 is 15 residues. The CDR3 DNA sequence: TGTGCCAGCAGCCTGGGGACAGGGGGCGGGCAGCCCCAGCATTTT. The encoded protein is CASSLGTGGGQPQHF.

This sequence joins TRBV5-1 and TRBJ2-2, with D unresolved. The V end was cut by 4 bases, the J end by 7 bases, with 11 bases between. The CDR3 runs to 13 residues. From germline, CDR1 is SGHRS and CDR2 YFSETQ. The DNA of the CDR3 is TGCGCCAGCAGCGAAGCATTTGACGGGGAGCTGTTTTTT. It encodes CASSEAFDGELFF.

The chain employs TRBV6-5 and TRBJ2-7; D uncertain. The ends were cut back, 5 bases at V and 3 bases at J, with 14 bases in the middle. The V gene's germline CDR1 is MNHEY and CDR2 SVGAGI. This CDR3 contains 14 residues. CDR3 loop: CASSPLPDGYEQYF. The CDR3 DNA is TGTGCCAGCAGTCCCCTCCCGGACGGCTACGAGCAGTACTTC.